A single sample is the source of the 21 T cell receptor beta chains below, sequenced in a study of shared clonotypes between healthy human individuals. Assay: immunoSEQ multiplex PCR; the TCRdb copy retains only in-frame clones and omits some. The sample holds just under 350,000 clones; 73% are singletons and the top ten take around 9.3%. Sequenced sample: memory CD4+ T cells sorted from blood. Subset here: CD45RA-negative fraction. These receptors originate from a man between 25 and 39 years old in good health.

This clone showed up just once. The chain carries TRBV10-2 and TRBJ1-6; possible D gene TRBD1, 5 bases. Per germline, CDR1 WSHSY and CDR2 SAAADI. The CDR3 spans 15 residues. V was clipped by 6 bases and J by 6 bases, with 15 bases between them. The CDR3, as DNA: TGCGCCAGCAGGCCTCCGGGGGTCTCTAATTCACCCCTCCACTTT. Translation gives CASRPPGVSNSPLHF.

Details on this clone: Mismatch with germline at one junction end may stem from a read error. Written as DNA, the CDR3 is TGTGCCAGCAGCTTAGATGGCGCGGGGCTCTTC. It is translated as CASSLDGAGLF. This chain links TRBV7-8 with TRBJ2-1; perhaps TRBD2 as D (6 bases). This CDR3 is 11 amino acids long. Germline lookup yields CDR1 SGHVS and CDR2 FQNEAQ.

The chain recombines TRBV6-6 with TRBJ2-7; tentative D call: TRBD1 (6 bases). This CDR3 comprises 12 residues. CDR1 and CDR2 (germline): MNHNY, SVGAGI (reference sequence). The V gene lost 2 bases and the J gene lost 9 bases, with 11 bases spanning the gap. This CDR3 reads CASSYEQGRQYF. DNA for the CDR3: TGTGCCAGCAGTTACGAACAGGGTCGGCAGTACTTC.

The sample holds a few counts of this clone. Distinct nucleotide sequences in the sample also encode this CDR3. V usage is TRBV2 and J usage is TRBJ2-2, with D perhaps TRBD1 or TRBD2 (5 bases each). The CDR3 has 14 residues. V lost 5 bases and J 1 base, leaving 8 bases between the germline ends. Germline CDR1 reads SNHLY; CDR2 reads FYNNEI. The CDR3 reads CASSLGGNTGELFF. DNA for the CDR3: TGTGCCAGCAGTCTTGGGGGGAACACCGGGGAGCTGTTTTTT.

This chain uses TRBV9 with TRBJ2-1, with a weak D call TRBD1 (6 bases). This CDR3 is 15 amino acids long. The V end was cut by 4 bases, the J end by 3 bases, with 14 bases between. Germline CDR1 and CDR2: SGDLS and YYNGEE. CDR3 protein: CASSKDRNLYNEQFF. The CDR3 coding sequence is TGTGCCAGCAGCAAGGACAGAAACCTCTACAATGAGCAGTTCTTC.

The gene calls are TRBV5-1 and TRBJ1-1; D may be TRBD1 (6 bases). Per germline, CDR1 SGHRS and CDR2 YFSETQ. The CDR3 extends over 15 amino acids. V was clipped by 3 bases and J by 4 bases, with 16 bases between them. The CDR3, as DNA: TGCGCCAGCAGCTCGTCTAGGGGAGGGGGCACTGAAGCTTTCTTT. This gives the protein CASSSSRGGGTEAFF. The variable domain in full, completed from reference TRBV5-1 and TRBJ1-1, reads KAGVTQTPRYLIKTRGQQVTLSCSPISGHRSVSWYQQTPGQGLQFLFEYFSETQRNKGNFPGRFSGRQFSNSRSEMNVSTLELGDSALYLCASSSSRGGGTEAFFGQGTRLTVV.

This sequence joins TRBV9 and TRBJ2-1; possible D gene TRBD2, 6 bases. The CDR3 sequence is 14 residues long. The V gene's germline CDR1 is SGDLS and CDR2 YYNGEE. The V gene lost 5 bases and the J gene lost 9 bases, with 18 bases spanning the gap. For the CDR3, the DNA is TGTGCCAGCAGTCCAGTGGCTAGCGTCGGTGAGCAGTTCTTC. Protein: CASSPVASVGEQFF.

The chain recombines TRBV6-5 with TRBJ2-4; no clear D. The germline CDR1 and CDR2 sequences are MNHEY and SVGAGI. V was shortened by 8 bases and J by 9 bases, with 8 bases between the two germline ends. The CDR3 has 10 residues. The CDR3 region is CASGWPIQYF. In DNA form, the CDR3 reads TGTGCCAGCGGATGGCCCATTCAGTACTTC.

The V call is TRBV5-1, the J call TRBJ2-5; 9 positions agree with TRBD2. The CDR3 length is 16 residues. The V segment lost 3 bases and the J segment 5 bases; nucleotides outside the gene matches: 11. Germline V gene sequence: CDR1 SGHRS, CDR2 YFSETQ. CDR3 sequence reads: CASSSGNSGSFETQYF. CDR3 DNA: TGCGCCAGCAGCTCCGGTAATAGCGGGAGTTTTGAGACCCAGTACTTC.

This clone was counted ten times or more. This chain uses TRBV28 with TRBJ2-5; D is undetermined. Germline V gene lookup returns CDR1 MDHEN and CDR2 SYDVKM. The CDR3 has 14 amino acids. Trimming removed 2 bases from V and 2 bases from J, with 9 bases in between. CDR3 sequence reads: CASSLLGSQETQYF. CDR3 nucleotide sequence: TGTGCCAGCAGTTTACTGGGGTCGCAAGAGACCCAGTACTTC.

This clone was recorded only once. The chain joins TRBV10-3 to TRBJ2-5; maybe TRBD1 (6 bases). The end of the DNA fits TRBJ2-7 better, so the J call may be wrong. CDR1 ENHRY and CDR2 SYGVKD come from the germline V gene. CDR3 length: 18 amino acids. The CDR3: CAISGVREIPGTTYEQYF. CDR3 DNA: TGTGCCATCAGTGGGGTTCGCGAGATCCCGGGGACAACCTACGAGCAGTACTTC.

This rearrangement joins TRBV7-9 to TRBJ1-3, with TRBD1 matching over 9 bases. The CDR3 is made up of 15 amino acids. Germline V CDR1 and CDR2: SEHNR, FQNEAQ (reference sequence). V lost 4 bases and J lost 3; bases outside the gene matches: 4. In DNA form, the CDR3 reads TGTGCCAGCAGCTCCCGACAGGGGGGTGGAAACACCATATATTTT. The encoded protein is CASSSRQGGGNTIYF.

The V gene is TRBV5-4, the J gene TRBJ2-7; either TRBD1 or TRBD2 may supply D (6 bases each). The V gene lost 3 bases and the J gene lost 0 bases, with 19 bases spanning the gap. CDR3 length equals 17 residues. Germline-derived CDR1 and CDR2 are SGHNT and YYREEE (reference sequence). The CDR3 bases are TGTGCCAGCAGCTCGGATCTTTTGGGGGGCAGCTCCTACGAGCAGTACTTC. Translation: CASSSDLLGGSSYEQYF. Full variable domain (outside the CDR3, taken from reference TRBV5-4 and TRBJ2-7): ETGVTQSPTHLIKTRGQQVTLRCSSQSGHNTVSWYQQALGQGPQFIFQYYREEENGRGNFPPRFSGLQFPNYSSELNVNALELDDSALYLCASSSDLLGGSSYEQYFGPGTRLTVT.

The chain carries TRBV9 and TRBJ2-3, with a tentative D call TRBD1 (5 bases). The ends were cut back, 7 bases at V and 2 bases at J, with 20 bases in the middle. The germline V gene has CDR1 SGDLS and CDR2 YYNGEE. This CDR3 is built from 16 residues. This chain's CDR3 is CASLVMVQEITDTQYF. CDR3 bases: TGTGCCAGCCTCGTCATGGTACAGGAGATCACAGATACGCAGTATTTT.

This sequence joins TRBV5-5 and TRBJ2-6; D uncertain. Germline lookup yields CDR1 SGHKS and CDR2 YYEKEE (reference sequence). The CDR3 is 15 residues long. V was shortened by 1 base and J by 1 base, with 6 bases between the two germline ends. This chain's CDR3 is CASSLKPSGANVLTF. The CDR3 bases are TGTGCCAGCAGCTTGAAGCCATCTGGGGCCAACGTCCTGACTTTC. Together with reference TRBV5-5 and TRBJ2-6, the CDR3 gives the full variable domain: DAGVTQSPTHLIKTRGQQVTLRCSPISGHKSVSWYQQVLGQGPQFIFQYYEKEERGRGNFPDRFSARQFPNYSSELNVNALLLGDSALYLCASSLKPSGANVLTFGAGSRLTVL.

The chain couples TRBV10-3 to TRBJ2-1; 13 bases agree with TRBD2. The CDR3 sequence is 14 residues long. V lost 6 bases and J lost 8; bases outside the gene matches: 4. Germline CDR1 reads ENHRY; CDR2 reads SYGVKD. CDR3 residues: CAISQLAGGDEQFF. As DNA, the CDR3 is TGTGCCATCAGCCAACTAGCGGGAGGGGATGAGCAGTTCTTC.

A note on this clone: A junction end diverges from the germline sequence, so it may reflect a read error. This chain connects TRBV18 to TRBJ2-7, with D possibly TRBD1 on 6 matching bases. Germline assignment: CDR1 KGHSH and CDR2 LQKENI. CDR3 size: 14 residues. The CDR3 protein is CASLPSTTGWEQYF. In DNA, the CDR3 is TGTGCCAGCTTACCAAGTACGACAGGATGGGAGCAGTACTTC.

This chain links TRBV18 with TRBJ2-6, with D tentatively TRBD1 (5 bases). The CDR3 loop spans 16 amino acids. V lost 5 bases to trimming and J lost 0 bases, with 11 bases between them. From germline, CDR1 is KGHSH and CDR2 LQKENI. The DNA of the CDR3 is TGTGCCAGCTCATTACAGGCAAGCTCTGGGGCCAACGTCCTGACTTTC. Translated, it gives CASSLQASSGANVLTF.

This chain links TRBV29-1 with TRBJ1-2; 9 bases are shared with TRBD1. Per the germline V gene, CDR1 is SQVTM and CDR2 is ANQGSEA. V shed 7 bases and J 3 bases; nucleotides not matched to a gene: 3. This CDR3 has 12 amino acids. DNA of the CDR3: TGCAGCGCCCGGACAGGGGACTATGGCTACACCTTC. The encoded protein is CSARTGDYGYTF.

This clone appeared a few times. The chain has TRBV18 and TRBJ2-5, with D perhaps matching TRBD1 or TRBD2 (5 bases each). The V end was cut by 5 bases, the J end by 1 base, with 8 bases between. CDR1 is KGHSH and CDR2 is LQKENI in the germline V gene. The CDR3 is 13 amino acids. CDR3 nucleotides: TGTGCCAGCTCATGGGGGACCCAAGAGACCCAGTACTTC. Its translation is CASSWGTQETQYF.

The rearrangement joins TRBV7-9 to TRBJ1-2, with 7 bases that match TRBD1. This CDR3 is 14 amino acids long. Germline values: CDR1 SEHNR, CDR2 FQNEAQ (reference sequence). With V trimmed by 5 bases and J by 3 bases, 6 bases remained unmatched. The DNA for the CDR3 is TGTGCCAGCAGCCGGGACAGTATCCACTATGGCTACACCTTC. The encoded protein is CASSRDSIHYGYTF. The entire variable domain, with the rest obtained from reference TRBV7-9 and TRBJ1-2, is as follows: DTGVSQNPRHKITKRGQNVTFRCDPISEHNRLYWYRQTLGQGPEFLTYFQNEAQLEKSRLLSDRFSAERPKGSFSTLEIQRTEQGDSAMYLCASSRDSIHYGYTFGSGTRLTVV.